This is a list of T cell receptor beta chains from one sample in a study of CD8+ T cells in alopecia areata. Produced via immunoSEQ multiplex PCR; TCRdb's table is partial and in-frame only. The repertoire has around 160,000 clones, 47% of them found once; the top ten carry roughly 7.5%. Sequences were obtained from CD4+ T cells sorted from blood. Receptors were obtained from a human donor with alopecia areata. Both conserved end residues are trimmed from each CDR3.

V gene: TRBV2
CDR3 protein: ASSVVEKLF

V gene: TRBV29-1
CDR3 protein: SAVRGLGVAKNIQY

V gene: TRBV29-1
CDR3 protein: SVVTGVEEQF

V gene: TRBV29-1
CDR3 protein: STSGSKETQY

V gene: TRBV29-1
CDR3 protein: SVEVLEAF

V gene: TRBV28
CDR3 protein: ASSFGDFPYEQY

V gene: TRBV23-1
CDR3 protein: ASSQPPGQLAHYEQY

V gene: TRBV5-4
CDR3 protein: ASSLTQQTQY

V gene: TRBV7-2
CDR3 protein: ASSLLTDTQY

V gene: TRBV5-1
CDR3 protein: ASSLVGLENYEQY

V gene: TRBV19
CDR3 protein: ASSSAGSGGEKLF

V gene: TRBV20-1
CDR3 protein: SARPNTEAF

V gene: TRBV6-5
CDR3 protein: ASRETGPNTEAF

V gene: TRBV9
CDR3 protein: ASSVVGDDEQF

V gene: TRBV5-1
CDR3 protein: ASSLNTVYEQY

V gene: TRBV29-1
CDR3 protein: SASNGAGSYEQY

V gene: TRBV11-2
CDR3 protein: ASSLARQGGDEQF

V gene: TRBV29-1
CDR3 protein: SGSTGDSYEQY

V gene: TRBV7-3
CDR3 protein: ASSPDSFSYNEQF

V gene: TRBV11-2
CDR3 protein: ASSSPFGVTYEQY

V gene: TRBV9
CDR3 protein: ASSVDGRTQETQY

V gene: TRBV2
CDR3 protein: ASSPGANVLT

V gene: TRBV6-1
CDR3 protein: ASSEALTGSSNTGELF

V gene: TRBV5-6
CDR3 protein: ASSRLAGNQETQY

V gene: TRBV14
CDR3 protein: ASSRRQANTGELF

V gene: TRBV4-1
CDR3 protein: ASSQVSRSDRVGGYT

V gene: TRBV29-1
CDR3 protein: SVGVGMNTEAF

V gene: TRBV11-3
CDR3 protein: ASSFSREETQY

V gene: TRBV6-5
CDR3 protein: ASCFSTGSYGYT

V gene: TRBV29-1
CDR3 protein: SVEGPGGYEQY

V gene: TRBV27
CDR3 protein: ASSPGTASSTQQY

V gene: TRBV2
CDR3 protein: ASRDHGTSNSYEQY

V gene: TRBV19
CDR3 protein: ASSITWAGNQPQH

V gene: TRBV27
CDR3 protein: ASGGLAGTGELF

V gene: TRBV28
CDR3 protein: ASRAGAQETQY

V gene: TRBV28
CDR3 protein: ASSYTLTQGTQY

V gene: TRBV29-1
CDR3 protein: SVLAGGTDTQY

V gene: TRBV29-1
CDR3 protein: SVAEHENTEAF